This T cell receptor beta chain came from a study of tumor-infiltrating lymphocytes in oesophageal squamous cell carcinoma. J lost 9 bases, V lost 5 bases, and 5 bases had no gene match. The CDR3 extends over 15 amino acids. Per germline, CDR1 SGHTA and CDR2 FQGNSA. Each CDR3 protein is one row after TCRdb ran MiXCR on the PCR reads. The sample records about 11,000 distinct CDR3 sequences, approximately 52% being singletons. This rearrangement joins TRBV7-2 to TRBJ2-1; the match to TRBD2 covers 15 bases. This receptor was taken from a female donor with esophageal squamous cell carcinoma. Specimen: esophageal tumor tissue. The CDR3 sequence is CASSRGLAGGSEQFF. The CDR3 nucleotides are TGTGCCAGCAGCCGGGGACTAGCGGGAGGAAGTGAGCAGTTCTTC.